One and the same sample provided the 24 T cell receptor beta chains below, sequenced in a study of cytomegalovirus exposure and HLA in healthy donors. PCR amplification relied on 60 Vbeta primers (plus 13 Jbeta primers). Repertoires were generated with immunoSEQ multiplex PCR, while TCRdb's copy carries only in-frame clones and drops some. The data contain roughly 190,000 clones, less than 85% of them singletons. Sequencing input: PBMCs. These receptors came from a man in his thirties or forties in good health and CMV-seropositive.

The chain employs TRBV18 and TRBJ2-1; 15 bases fit TRBD2. After removal of 3 bases from V and 1 base from J, the junction contained 7 bases not matched to a gene. The CDR3 is 19 residues long. From germline, CDR1 is KGHSH and CDR2 LQKENI. The CDR3 reads CASSPMGLAGGNSYNEQFF. Here the CDR3 DNA reads TGTGCCAGCTCACCGATGGGACTAGCGGGGGGAAATTCCTACAATGAGCAGTTCTTC.

The rearrangement joins TRBV6-5 to TRBJ1-5, with D perhaps matching TRBD1 (6 bases). Trimming removed 8 bases from V and 6 bases from J, with 14 bases in between. This CDR3 has 13 amino acids. Per germline, CDR1 MNHEY and CDR2 SVGAGI. The DNA of the CDR3 is TGTGCCAGCGGATACAGGGACGGTCAGCCCCAGCATTTT. This encodes CASGYRDGQPQHF.

V is TRBV15 and J is TRBJ1-4; a weak D match, TRBD1 (5 bases). The CDR3 consists of 15 residues. Trimming cost V 1 base and J 7 bases, with 13 bases left between them. CDR1 is LNHNV and CDR2 is YYDKDF in the germline V gene (reference sequence). Here the CDR3 reads CATSRGVGVGEKLFF. The CDR3 DNA is TGTGCCACCAGCAGAGGGGTAGGGGTGGGTGAAAAACTGTTTTTT.

The rearrangement joins TRBV6-6 to TRBJ2-2; 7 bases agree with TRBD1. The CDR3 runs 16 residues. J lost 1 base, V lost 4 bases, and 6 bases had no gene match. The germline gives CDR1 MNHNY, CDR2 SVGAGI (reference sequence). The CDR3 sequence is CASSFSRDRNTGELFF. The CDR3, as DNA: TGTGCCAGCAGTTTCTCCCGGGACAGGAACACCGGGGAGCTGTTTTTT.

This rearrangement joins TRBV28 to TRBJ2-4, with D possibly TRBD2 on 7 matching bases. The CDR3 has 18 residues. Germline CDR1 and CDR2: MDHEN and SYDVKM. The germline V and J ends were trimmed by 2 bases and 2 bases, with 19 bases remaining between them. For the CDR3, the DNA is TGTGCCAGCAGTTTACCCCCCCGGGGGGCGGGCCCCAAAAACATTCAGTACTTC. Amino acids: CASSLPPRGAGPKNIQYF.

The chain employs TRBV13 and TRBJ2-7, with 7 bases identical to TRBD2. Trimming cost V 5 bases and J 2 bases; bases outside gene matches: 18. CDR3 length equals 18 residues. Germline lookup yields CDR1 PRHDT and CDR2 FYEKMQ (reference sequence). The CDR3 sequence: CASSTLGLVEGPTYEQYF. The DNA for the CDR3 is TGTGCCAGCAGCACCCTCGGACTAGTAGAGGGCCCCACCTACGAGCAGTACTTC.

V gene TRBV19 combines with J gene TRBJ1-5, with TRBD1 identical over 12 bases. The germline V gene has CDR1 LNHDA and CDR2 SQIVND (reference sequence). This CDR3 spans 19 amino acids. Trimming removed 5 bases from V and 6 bases from J; junction bases left unmatched: 17. The CDR3 DNA reads TGTGCCAGTAGTTCCAGACTACAGCGGGGACAGGGGGCTTTTCAGCCCCAGCATTTT. Residues: CASSSRLQRGQGAFQPQHF.

The chain is built from TRBV27 and TRBJ2-7, with D uncertain. CDR1 is MNHEY and CDR2 is SMNVEV in the germline V gene (reference sequence). V gave up 3 bases and J gave up 3 bases, with 12 bases separating them. This CDR3 is 14 amino acids long. The CDR3 DNA follows: TGTGCCAGCAGTTTGGGTCTAGGCTTCTACGAGCAGTACTTC. Translated: CASSLGLGFYEQYF.

This chain connects TRBV6-5 to TRBJ2-3; the D gene is possibly TRBD1 (6 bases). The germline gives CDR1 MNHEY, CDR2 SVGAGI. V lost 4 bases to trimming and J lost 5 bases, with 19 bases between them. This CDR3 has 16 residues. As DNA, the CDR3 is TGTGCCAGCAGTTCCACTTCCCAGGGGCGAGGAGATACGCAGTATTTT. Protein sequence: CASSSTSQGRGDTQYF.

The gene calls are TRBV7-3 and TRBJ1-5, with a possible D match to TRBD1 (5 bases). Germline-derived CDR1 and CDR2 are SGHTA and FQGTGA. Trimming removed 1 base from V and 6 bases from J, with 13 bases in between. CDR3 length equals 15 residues. CDR3 protein: CASSLKPGDGQPQHF. CDR3 nucleotide sequence: TGTGCCAGCAGCTTAAAGCCGGGGGACGGTCAGCCCCAGCATTTT.

J is TRBJ2-5 and V is TRBV9, with 9 bases identical to TRBD2. This CDR3 is 16 amino acids long. From germline, CDR1 is SGDLS and CDR2 YYNGEE. The J segment lost 4 bases and the V segment lost 0 bases, leaving 7 bases of the junction unmatched. This CDR3 reads CASSVAGGRAGETQYF. In DNA form, the CDR3 reads TGTGCCAGCAGCGTAGCGGGCGGGAGGGCCGGAGAGACCCAGTACTTC.

This chain connects TRBV6-6 to TRBJ2-7; possible D gene TRBD2, 5 bases. CDR3 length: 14 amino acids. CDR1 MNHNY and CDR2 SVGAGI come from the germline V gene (reference sequence). Between the trimmed V and J ends, which lost 0 bases and 3 bases, there was a span of 9 bases. The CDR3 is CASSYSATSYEQYF. The CDR3, as DNA: TGTGCCAGCAGTTACTCCGCCACTAGCTACGAGCAGTACTTC.

This rearrangement joins TRBV5-4 to TRBJ2-2; 7 bases agree with TRBD1. CDR3 length equals 15 residues. V lost 4 bases, J lost 1 base, and 4 bases stayed unmatched. Germline CDR1 and CDR2: SGHNT and YYREEE (reference sequence). The CDR3 DNA sequence: TGTGCCAGCAGCCCGGGACAGCAGAACACCGGGGAGCTGTTTTTT. Protein: CASSPGQQNTGELFF.

V is TRBV6-6 and J is TRBJ1-1; D gene ambiguous. V was clipped by 5 bases and J by 0 bases, with 13 bases between them. This CDR3 region has 15 residues. Germline CDR1 MNHNY, CDR2 SVGAGI (reference sequence). The DNA for the CDR3 is TGTGCCAGCAGTACTACACGGATTATGAACACTGAAGCTTTCTTT. Its translation is CASSTTRIMNTEAFF.

The chain has TRBV5-6 and TRBJ2-7; D is unresolved. Per the germline V gene, CDR1 is SGHDT and CDR2 is YYEEEE. This CDR3 spans 14 amino acids. Trimming left V 2 bases short and J 3 bases short, with 12 bases between. Here the CDR3 reads CASSFYGEIYEQYF. DNA for the CDR3: TGTGCCAGCAGCTTCTATGGAGAGATCTACGAGCAGTACTTC. The complete variable domain, with remaining parts taken from reference TRBV5-6 and TRBJ2-7, reads DAGVTQSPTHLIKTRGQQVTLRCSPKSGHDTVSWYQQALGQGPQFIFQYYEEEERQRGNFPDRFSGHQFPNYSSELNVNALLLGDSALYLCASSFYGEIYEQYFGPGTRLTVT.

This chain connects TRBV28 to TRBJ2-4; D call uncertain. Germline V lookup: CDR1 MDHEN, CDR2 SYDVKM. The V gene lost 2 bases and the J gene lost 0 bases, with 8 bases spanning the gap. The CDR3 extends over 15 amino acids. In DNA, the CDR3 is TGTGCCAGCAGTTTAGGGCAGCTAGCCAAAAACATTCAGTACTTC. Amino acid sequence: CASSLGQLAKNIQYF.

J is TRBJ1-4 and V is TRBV7-9, with D maybe TRBD1 (5 bases). The germline V gene has CDR1 SEHNR and CDR2 FQNEAQ (reference sequence). The CDR3 contains 14 residues. V was clipped by 1 base and J by 8 bases, with 11 bases between them. The CDR3 spells CASSLGQSQEKLFF. CDR3 DNA: TGTGCCAGCAGCTTAGGACAGAGTCAGGAAAAACTGTTTTTT.

This clone turned up a few times. The chain is built from TRBV29-1 and TRBJ2-1; 11 nucleotides agree with TRBD2. Germline V gene data show CDR1 as SQVTM and CDR2 as ANQGSEA. The trim removed 7 bases at V and 4 bases at J, leaving 0 bases unmatched. The CDR3 extends over 12 amino acids. The CDR3 DNA is TGCAGCGGACTAGCGGGATACAATGAGCAGTTCTTC. Protein: CSGLAGYNEQFF.

The rearrangement links TRBV7-2 to TRBJ2-7; 9 bases agree with TRBD1. CDR1 SGHTA and CDR2 FQGNSA come from the germline V gene. The CDR3 length is 12 residues. V shed 4 bases, J shed 6 bases, and the junction held 1 base outside the gene matches. The CDR3 region is CASSWTGVEQYF. In nucleotides, the CDR3 is TGTGCCAGCAGCTGGACAGGGGTCGAGCAGTACTTC.

The table lists this clone with a count of one. This chain joins TRBV20-1 and TRBJ2-7; D gene ambiguous. The V end lost 6 bases, the J end lost 1 base, and 4 bases lay between the germline ends. CDR3 length: 10 amino acids. Looked up from germline, CDR1 is DFQATT and CDR2 is SNEGSKA (reference sequence). The CDR3 nucleotides read TGCAGTGCCGGTTCCTACGAGCAGTACTTC. It codes for CSAGSYEQYF.

The genes are TRBV4-3 and TRBJ2-3; D remains unclear. CDR3 length equals 15 residues. Germline CDR1 and CDR2: LGHNA and YSLEER. Trimming removed 0 bases from V and 6 bases from J, with 13 bases in between. The CDR3 sequence: CASSQEHVVSDTQYF. The CDR3 coding sequence is TGCGCCAGCAGCCAAGAACATGTTGTGTCGGATACGCAGTATTTT.

The table lists this clone with a few counts. The chain recombines TRBV4-1 with TRBJ2-7; 8 bases align to TRBD1. Germline V gene lookup returns CDR1 MGHRA and CDR2 YSYEKL. The CDR3 contains 13 residues. V dropped 4 bases and J dropped 2; count of bases not matched to a gene: 1. The chain's CDR3 is CASSPGGAYEQYF. The CDR3 region has the DNA TGCGCCAGCAGCCCAGGGGGCGCCTACGAGCAGTACTTC.

The J gene is TRBJ2-3, the V gene TRBV7-2, with TRBD2 identical over 8 bases. V shed 5 bases, J shed 0 bases, and the junction held 4 bases outside the gene matches. The CDR3 totals 15 residues. Germline V gene sequence: CDR1 SGHTA, CDR2 FQGNSA. This CDR3 is CASSPGTRSTDTQYF. In DNA form, the CDR3 reads TGTGCCAGCAGCCCCGGGACTAGGAGCACAGATACGCAGTATTTT.

The gene calls are TRBV19 and TRBJ1-5; 10 bases match TRBD1. Germline V gene lookup returns CDR1 LNHDA and CDR2 SQIVND (reference sequence). J was trimmed by 5 bases and V by 5 bases; bases with no gene match: 9. CDR3 size: 16 residues. CDR3 bases: TGTGCCAGTAGTGCAAGACAGGGGGCTGGACATCAGCCCCAGCATTTT. Its protein is CASSARQGAGHQPQHF.